This T cell receptor (beta chain) was sequenced for a study of blood T cell repertoires in COVID-19. Study context: Samples representing acute and convalescent COVID-19 were sourced from the United States, Italy and Spain.

Germline V lookup: CDR1 MDHEN, CDR2 SYDVKM. The ends lost 5 bases at V and 5 bases at J; junction bases unmatched: 4. The CDR3 contains 13 residues. Produced via immunoSEQ multiplex PCR; TCRdb's table is partial and in-frame only. The sample yields roughly 230,000 clones, approximately 84% seen once. Participants had their cohort set by participant-reported clinical history. This clone was detected ten times or more. The chain is built from TRBV28 and TRBJ1-2; 8 bases match TRBD1. The origin of this receptor is a man over 45 who had recovered from COVID-19. The specimen was PBMCs or T cells enriched from blood (not recorded which). The CDR3 region is CASSLRTGYGYTF. CDR3 nucleotides: TGTGCCAGCAGTCTCCGGACAGGGTATGGCTACACCTTC.